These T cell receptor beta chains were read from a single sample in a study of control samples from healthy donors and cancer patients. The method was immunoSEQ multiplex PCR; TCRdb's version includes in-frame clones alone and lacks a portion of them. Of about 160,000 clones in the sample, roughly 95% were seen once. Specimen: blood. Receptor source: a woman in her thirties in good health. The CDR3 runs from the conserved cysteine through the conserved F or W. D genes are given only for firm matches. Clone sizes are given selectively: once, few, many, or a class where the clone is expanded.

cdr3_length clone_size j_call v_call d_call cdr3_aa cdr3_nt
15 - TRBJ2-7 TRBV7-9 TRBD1 CASRQTGTDPYEQYF TGTGCCAGCAGGCAAACCGGGACAGATCCCTACGAGCAGTACTTC
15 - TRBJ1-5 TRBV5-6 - CASSRTGGVNQPQHF TGTGCCAGCAGCCGGACGGGGGGAGTCAATCAGCCCCAGCATTTT
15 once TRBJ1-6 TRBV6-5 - CASSYEGRRSSPLHF TGTGCCAGCAGTTACGAGGGGCGGCGGAGTTCACCCCTCCACTTT
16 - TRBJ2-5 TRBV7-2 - CASSLAGRQVGETQYF TGTGCCAGCAGCTTAGCGGGGAGGCAGGTGGGGGAGACCCAGTACTTC
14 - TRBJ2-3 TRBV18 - CASSKDRNTDTQYF TGTGCCAGCTCAAAAGACAGGAACACAGATACGCAGTATTTT
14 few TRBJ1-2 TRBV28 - CASSRGGRSYGYTF TGTGCCAGCAGCCGGGGCGGGAGGAGCTATGGCTACACCTTC
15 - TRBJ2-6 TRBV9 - CASSVRDSGANVLTF TGTGCCAGCAGCGTCCGGGACTCTGGGGCCAACGTCCTGACTTTC
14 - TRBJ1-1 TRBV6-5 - CASRMDRVNTEAFF TGTGCCAGCAGAATGGACAGAGTGAACACTGAAGCTTTCTTT
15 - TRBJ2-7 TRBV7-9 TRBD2 CASSPDLAGGSEQYF TGTGCCAGCAGCCCCGATCTAGCGGGAGGGAGTGAGCAGTACTTC
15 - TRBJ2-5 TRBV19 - CASSIDRVRKETQYF TGTGCCAGTAGTATAGATCGAGTCAGAAAAGAGACCCAGTACTTC
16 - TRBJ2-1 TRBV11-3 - CASSLEWGTPNNEQFF TGTGCCAGCAGCTTAGAATGGGGGACACCAAACAATGAGCAGTTCTTC
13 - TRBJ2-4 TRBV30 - CAWSLVAKNIQYF TGTGCCTGGAGTTTGGTAGCCAAAAACATTCAGTACTTC
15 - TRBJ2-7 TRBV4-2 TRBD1 CASSPRGQGTYEQYF TGTGCCAGCAGCCCCAGGGGACAGGGGACCTACGAGCAGTACTTC
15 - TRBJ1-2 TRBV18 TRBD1 CASSPPGTGVYGYTF TGTGCCAGCTCACCCCCCGGGACAGGGGTCTATGGCTACACCTTC
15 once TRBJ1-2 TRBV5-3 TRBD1 CARTRFGQGLCGYTF TGTGCCAGAACCAGGTTCGGACAGGGCCTTTGTGGCTACACCTTC
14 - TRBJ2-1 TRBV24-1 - CATGRDVSYNEQFF TGTGCCACGGGCCGGGACGTCTCCTACAATGAGCAGTTCTTC
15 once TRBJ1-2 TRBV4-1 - CASSHTGQPNYGYTF TGCGCCAGCAGCCATACCGGACAGCCGAACTATGGCTACACCTTC
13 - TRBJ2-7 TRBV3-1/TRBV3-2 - CASTPYNSYEQYF TGTGCCAGCACCCCATATAACTCCTACGAGCAGTACTTC
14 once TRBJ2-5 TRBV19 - CASSIQYRLETQYF TGTGCCAGTAGTATACAGTACAGGCTCGAGACCCAGTACTTC
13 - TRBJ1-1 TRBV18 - CASSADRNTEAFF TGTGCCAGCTCTGCGGACAGGAACACTGAAGCTTTCTTT
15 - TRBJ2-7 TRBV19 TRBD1 CASSPRGQGGYEQYF TGTGCCAGTAGCCCCCGGGGACAGGGGGGGTACGAGCAGTACTTC
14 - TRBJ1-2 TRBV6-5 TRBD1 CASSYSGGAEGYTF TGTGCCAGCAGTTACTCAGGGGGCGCGGAGGGCTACACCTTC
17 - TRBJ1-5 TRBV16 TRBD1 CASSLGTGGLSNQPQHF TGTGCCAGCAGCCTCGGGACAGGGGGGCTTAGCAATCAGCCCCAGCATTTT
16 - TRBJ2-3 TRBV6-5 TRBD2 CASSSYLAASTDTQYF TGTGCCAGCAGTTCCTATCTAGCGGCTAGCACAGATACGCAGTATTTT
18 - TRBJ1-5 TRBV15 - CATSRDKGRTVSNQPQHF TGTGCCACCAGCAGAGATAAAGGGCGGACGGTTAGCAATCAGCCCCAGCATTTT
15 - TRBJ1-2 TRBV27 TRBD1 CASSPFPGGGYGYTF TGTGCCAGCAGTCCGTTCCCAGGGGGCGGCTATGGCTACACCTTC
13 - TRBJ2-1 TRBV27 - CASERRDHNEQFF TGTGCCAGTGAGAGGCGGGACCACAATGAGCAGTTCTTC
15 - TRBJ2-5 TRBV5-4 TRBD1 CASSPGTGDGETQYF TGTGCCAGCAGCCCTGGGACAGGGGATGGGGAGACCCAGTACTTC
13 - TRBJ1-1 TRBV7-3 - CASSGRVLGEAFF TGTGCCAGCAGCGGCAGGGTTTTGGGTGAAGCTTTCTTT
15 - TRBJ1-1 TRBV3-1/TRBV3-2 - CASSQGGGHGTEAFF TGTGCCAGCAGCCAAGGAGGGGGGCATGGCACTGAAGCTTTCTTT
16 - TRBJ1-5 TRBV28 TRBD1 CASSLRGQGSNQPQHF TGTGCCAGCAGTTTGAGGGGACAGGGCTCCAATCAGCCCCAGCATTTT
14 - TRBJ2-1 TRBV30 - CAWSSDFLLNEQFF TGTGCCTGGAGTTCAGACTTTCTGTTGAATGAGCAGTTCTTC
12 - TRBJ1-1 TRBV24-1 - CATSDLGQKAFF TGTGCCACCAGTGATTTGGGACAAAAAGCTTTCTTT
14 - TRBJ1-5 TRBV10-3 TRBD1 CAISPGQGNQPQHF TGTGCCATCAGTCCGGGACAGGGGAATCAGCCCCAGCATTTT
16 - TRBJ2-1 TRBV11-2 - CASSLDPPTSPNEQFF TGTGCCAGCAGCTTAGACCCGCCGACTAGTCCGAATGAGCAGTTCTTC
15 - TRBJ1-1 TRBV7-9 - CASTVIRPTNTEAFF TGTGCCAGCACCGTAATTCGGCCTACGAACACTGAAGCTTTCTTT
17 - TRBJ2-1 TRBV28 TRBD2 CASSLPLRLAGGIEQFF TGTGCCAGCAGTCTCCCCCTAAGACTAGCGGGAGGTATTGAGCAGTTCTTC
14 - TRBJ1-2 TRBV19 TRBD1 CASSDRATLYGYTF TGTGCCAGCTCGGACAGGGCAACCCTCTATGGCTACACCTTC
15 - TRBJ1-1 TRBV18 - CASTQGPGSNTEAFF TGTGCCAGCACACAGGGACCGGGATCGAACACTGAAGCTTTCTTT
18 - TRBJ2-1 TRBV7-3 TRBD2 CASSSGTSGARSYNEQFF TGTGCCAGCAGCTCCGGGACTAGCGGGGCACGCTCCTACAATGAGCAGTTCTTC
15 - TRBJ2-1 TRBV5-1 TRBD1 CASSFGTGSYNEQFF TGCGCCAGCAGCTTCGGGACAGGGTCCTACAATGAGCAGTTCTTC
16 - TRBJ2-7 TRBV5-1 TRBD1 CASSPGGGQGLYEQYF TGCGCCAGCAGCCCCGGTGGGGGACAGGGACTCTACGAGCAGTACTTC
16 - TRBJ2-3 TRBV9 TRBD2 CASSVTGTSGSDTQYF TGTGCCAGCAGCGTTACCGGGACTAGCGGGTCCGATACGCAGTATTTT
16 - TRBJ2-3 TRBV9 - CASSVLSGRAEDTQYF TGTGCCAGCAGCGTACTTAGCGGAAGGGCCGAAGATACGCAGTATTTT
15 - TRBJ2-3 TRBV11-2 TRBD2 CASSLGSGRSDTQYF TGTGCCAGCAGCTTAGGTAGCGGGAGATCTGATACGCAGTATTTT